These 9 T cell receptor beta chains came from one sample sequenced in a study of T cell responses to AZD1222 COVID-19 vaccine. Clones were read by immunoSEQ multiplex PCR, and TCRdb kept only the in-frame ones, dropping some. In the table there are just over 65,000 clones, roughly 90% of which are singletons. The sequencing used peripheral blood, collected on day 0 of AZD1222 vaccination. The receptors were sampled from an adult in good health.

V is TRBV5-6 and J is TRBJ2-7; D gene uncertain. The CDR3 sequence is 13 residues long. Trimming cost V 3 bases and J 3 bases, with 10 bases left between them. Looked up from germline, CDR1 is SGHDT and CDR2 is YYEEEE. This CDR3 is CASSSTLLYEQYF. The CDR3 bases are TGTGCCAGCAGCTCGACTTTGCTCTACGAGCAGTACTTC.

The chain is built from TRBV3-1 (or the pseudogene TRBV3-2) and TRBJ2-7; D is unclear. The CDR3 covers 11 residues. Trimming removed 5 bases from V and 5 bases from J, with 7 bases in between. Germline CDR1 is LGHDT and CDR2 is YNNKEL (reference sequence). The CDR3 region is CASSRTHEQYF. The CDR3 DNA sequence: TGTGCCAGCAGCAGGACCCACGAGCAGTACTTC.

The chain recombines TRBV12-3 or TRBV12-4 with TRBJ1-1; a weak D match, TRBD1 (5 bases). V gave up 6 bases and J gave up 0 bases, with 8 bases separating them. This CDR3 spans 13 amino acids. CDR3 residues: CASRQDVNTEAFF. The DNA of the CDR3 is TGTGCCAGCAGACAGGACGTGAACACTGAAGCTTTCTTT.

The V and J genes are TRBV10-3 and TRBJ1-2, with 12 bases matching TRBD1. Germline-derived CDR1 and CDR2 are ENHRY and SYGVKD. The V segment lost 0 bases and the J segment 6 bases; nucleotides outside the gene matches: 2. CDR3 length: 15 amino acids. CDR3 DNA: TGTGCCATCAGTGAGTCTCGGGACAGGGGGCATGGCTACACCTTC. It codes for CAISESRDRGHGYTF.

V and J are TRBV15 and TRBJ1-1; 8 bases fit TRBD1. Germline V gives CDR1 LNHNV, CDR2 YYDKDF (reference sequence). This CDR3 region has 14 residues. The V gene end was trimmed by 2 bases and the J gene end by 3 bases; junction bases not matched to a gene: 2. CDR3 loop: CATSRQTGDTEAFF. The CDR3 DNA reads TGTGCCACCAGCAGACAGACAGGGGACACTGAAGCTTTCTTT.

CDR3: CASSLVVGVSYEQYF. The CDR3 DNA follows: TGTGCCAGCAGCTTAGTAGTCGGGGTCTCCTACGAGCAGTACTTC. The V and J genes are TRBV7-2 and TRBJ2-7; tentatively, D is TRBD2 (5 bases). V shed 1 base and J shed 0 bases, with 10 bases lying between them. This CDR3 is built from 15 residues. CDR1 and CDR2 (germline): SGHTA, FQGNSA.

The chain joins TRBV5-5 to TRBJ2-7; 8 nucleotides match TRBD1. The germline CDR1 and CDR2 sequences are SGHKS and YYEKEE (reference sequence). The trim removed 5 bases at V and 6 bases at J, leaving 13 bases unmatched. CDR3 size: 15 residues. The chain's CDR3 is CASSLQPGQAVEQYF. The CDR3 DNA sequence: TGTGCCAGCAGTTTGCAGCCGGGACAGGCCGTCGAGCAGTACTTC.

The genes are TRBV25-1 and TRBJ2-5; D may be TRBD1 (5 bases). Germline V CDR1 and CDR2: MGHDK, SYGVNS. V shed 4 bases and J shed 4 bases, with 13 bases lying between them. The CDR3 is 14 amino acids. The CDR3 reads CASSARVGIETQYF. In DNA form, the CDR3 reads TGTGCCAGCAGTGCCAGGGTGGGTATAGAGACCCAGTACTTC. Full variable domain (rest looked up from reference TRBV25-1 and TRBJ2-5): EADIYQTPRYLVIGTGKKITLECSQTMGHDKMYWYQQDPGMELHLIHYSYGVNSTEKGDLSSESTVSRIRTEHFPLTLESARPSHTSQYLCASSARVGIETQYFGPGTRLLVL.

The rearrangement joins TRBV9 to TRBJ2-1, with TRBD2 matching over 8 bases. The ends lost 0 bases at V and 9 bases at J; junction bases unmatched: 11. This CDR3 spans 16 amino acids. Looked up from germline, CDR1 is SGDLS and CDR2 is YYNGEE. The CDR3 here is CASSVAGAGVLSEQFF. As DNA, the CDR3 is TGTGCCAGCAGCGTAGCTGGAGCGGGAGTTCTTAGTGAGCAGTTCTTC.